This note documents a single TCR beta chain sequence. Antigen unknown. In germline, CDR1 is MNHEY, CDR2 SVGAGI. This CDR3 is built from 15 residues. V gave up 5 bases and J gave up 2 bases, with 15 bases separating them. The sample comes from a study of T-cell memory formation after mild COVID-19. On the study more broadly: Clusters were largely donor specific. Study-wide findings and caveats: Contracting CD4+ clones lay largely in CM and EM, with CD8+ ones residing in EMRA.

TCRdb re-called the 5' RACE reads through MiXCR, storing one row per CDR3 protein. The sample yields roughly 62,000 distinct CDR3 sequences, about 10% seen once. This sequence joins TRBV6-5 and TRBJ2-5, with a tentative D call TRBD2 (5 bases). The sequencing input was PBMCs or a T cell subset sorted from them (not recorded which). This receptor was obtained from a man aged 18-30 years who had mild COVID-19 (a few samples of this study predate the infection). Cell type and time point are not known. This CDR3 reads CASSRRRPGQETQYF. The DNA for the CDR3 is TGTGCCAGCAGTCGACGACGACCGGGACAAGAGACCCAGTACTTC.